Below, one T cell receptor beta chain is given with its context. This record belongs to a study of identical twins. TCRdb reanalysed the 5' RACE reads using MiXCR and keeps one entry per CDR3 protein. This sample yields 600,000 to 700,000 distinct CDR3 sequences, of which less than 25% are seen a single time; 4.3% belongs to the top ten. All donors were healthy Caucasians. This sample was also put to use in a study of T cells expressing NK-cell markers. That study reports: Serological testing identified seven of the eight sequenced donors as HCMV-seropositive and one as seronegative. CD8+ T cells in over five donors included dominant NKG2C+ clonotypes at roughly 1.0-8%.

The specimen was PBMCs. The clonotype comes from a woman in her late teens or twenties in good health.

For the CDR3, the DNA is TGTGCCAGCAGCCGGGACTTTAGTCCCGGGGAGCTGTTTTTT. It translates to CASSRDFSPGELFF. The chain combines TRBV6-2 or TRBV6-3 with TRBJ2-2; TRBD2 might be the D (6 bases). The V end was cut by 6 bases, the J end by 6 bases, with 14 bases between. Looked up from germline, CDR1 is MNHEY and CDR2 is SVGEGT. CDR3 length equals 14 residues.